The 5 T cell receptor beta chains listed next were all sequenced from one sample in a study of T cells after yellow fever vaccination. TCRdb used MiXCR to reprocess the 5' RACE reads, holding one entry per CDR3 protein. The data show some 110,000 distinct CDR3 sequences, approximately 8.4% seen once. This material consisted of CD8+ T cells sorted from PBMCs, taken 45 days after the yellow fever booster vaccination. Receptors were obtained from a man aged 30 to 39 who received the YFV17D yellow fever vaccine.

Many counts were recorded for this clonotype. The rearrangement joins TRBV20-1 to TRBJ2-7; 10 bases match TRBD1. The CDR3 covers 13 residues. V lost 6 bases and J lost 5; bases outside the gene matches: 7. Germline V lookup: CDR1 DFQATT, CDR2 SNEGSKA (reference sequence). The CDR3 here is CSALPGQGNEQYF. DNA for the CDR3: TGCAGTGCCCTACCGGGACAGGGGAACGAGCAGTACTTC.

This clonotype was counted ten times or more. This rearrangement joins TRBV10-2 to TRBJ1-4; D gene ambiguous. The CDR3 covers 14 residues. V dropped 3 bases and J dropped 0 bases, with 5 bases sitting between them. The germline V gene encodes CDR1 WSHSY and CDR2 SAAADI. For the CDR3, the DNA is TGCGCCAGCAGTGAAAGTGCAACTAATGAAAAACTGTTTTTT. This translates into CASSESATNEKLFF.

This clonotype was recorded many times. The chain couples TRBV7-3 to TRBJ2-2, with a tentative D call TRBD2 (5 bases). V lost 5 bases to trimming and J lost 6 bases, with 19 bases between them. The germline CDR1 and CDR2 sequences are SGHTA and FQGTGA. The CDR3 covers 16 residues. CDR3 bases: TGTGCCAGCAGCACCGGACTGGCAAAGGCAGCCGGGGAGCTGTTTTTT. Encoded protein: CASSTGLAKAAGELFF.

This clonotype was recorded at least ten times. V and J are TRBV20-1 and TRBJ2-1; D remains ambiguous. The length of the CDR3 is 11 residues. V lost 0 bases and J 10 bases, leaving 7 bases between the germline ends. Germline V gene data show CDR1 as DFQATT and CDR2 as SNEGSKA (reference sequence). CDR3 coding DNA: TGCAGTGCTAGAGATTCCCCGGAGCAGTTCTTC. It encodes CSARDSPEQFF.

The chain is built from TRBV4-1 and TRBJ2-2; 9 nucleotides line up with TRBD1. Germline CDR1 and CDR2: MGHRA and YSYEKL. V was pared by 6 bases and J by 4 bases, with 9 bases of the junction left unmatched. CDR3 length: 16 residues. DNA of the CDR3: TGCGCCAGCAGTTCAGCGGGACAGGGCCCCACCGGGGAGCTGTTTTTT. It translates to CASSSAGQGPTGELFF.